The 21 T cell receptor beta chains below come from one sample, sequenced in a study of radiation and T cells in renal cell carcinoma. Noted time point: blood 4 weeks post-SBRT, at nephrectomy. Treatment noted: 15 Gy SBRT to primary tumor, nephrectomy 4 weeks later. Generated by immunoSEQ multiplex PCR, the TCRdb table keeps only in-frame clones and is missing some. This sample has 40,000 to 45,000 clones, with about 82% found just once. The sample here was blood, taken from a patient whose treatment included radiotherapy and nephrectomy. All receptors come from a woman in her 70s with renal cell carcinoma.

The chain combines TRBV6-1 with TRBJ2-3; 9 bases align to TRBD2. The CDR3 consists of 17 residues. The V and J ends lost 1 base and 5 bases, in that order; junction bases with no gene match: 10. Germline V gene lookup returns CDR1 MNHNS and CDR2 SASEGT. DNA for the CDR3: TGTGCCAGCAGTGAAGGGGCTAGCGGGAATTGGTTAGATACGCAGTATTTT. Translated, it gives CASSEGASGNWLDTQYF.

The rearrangement uses TRBV5-1 and TRBJ2-1; the D gene is possibly TRBD2 (5 bases). Trimming took 4 bases from V and 4 from J, leaving 15 bases between them. The CDR3 runs 15 residues. The germline gives CDR1 SGHRS, CDR2 YFSETQ. The CDR3 spells CASSPHLGVYNEQFF. In DNA form, the CDR3 reads TGCGCCAGCAGCCCTCATCTCGGGGTTTACAATGAGCAGTTCTTC.

The chain is built from TRBV5-4 and TRBJ2-5; TRBD2 matches 7 bases. The J call may be mistaken, given a closer DNA end match to TRBJ2-7. The CDR3 is made up of 13 amino acids. CDR1 and CDR2 (germline): SGHNT, YYREEE (reference sequence). The CDR3 here is CASSKTSIDEQYF. The CDR3 DNA follows: TGTGCCAGCTCTAAGACTAGCATCGACGAGCAGTACTTC.

This clone was found a few times. This chain joins TRBV29-1 and TRBJ1-2; TRBD1 might be the D (5 bases). The CDR3 totals 13 residues. V lost 5 bases to trimming and J lost 3 bases, with 13 bases between them. Germline CDR1 and CDR2: SQVTM and ANQGSEA. In nucleotides, the CDR3 is TGCAGCGTTATTCCCAGGGATGACTATGGCTACACCTTC. This translates into CSVIPRDDYGYTF.

The count of this clone is one. V and J are TRBV15 and TRBJ1-5; D gene uncertain. This CDR3 region has 13 residues. Trimming removed 5 bases at V and 2 bases at J, with 7 bases between. Germline V CDR1 and CDR2: LNHNV, YYDKDF (reference sequence). CDR3 DNA sequence: TGTGCCACCAGCGTACGAGGCAATCAGCCCCAGCATTTT. Its translation is CATSVRGNQPQHF.

This clone showed up just once. CDR3 residues: CASSLSGTIITDTQYF. CDR3 nucleotides: TGTGCCAGCAGTTTATCGGGGACTATCATCACAGATACGCAGTATTTT. V and J are TRBV27 and TRBJ2-3; 7 bases match TRBD2. The CDR3 has 16 amino acids. Losses at the gene ends were 0 bases for V and 2 bases for J; bases not matched to a gene: 5. Per the germline V gene, CDR1 is MNHEY and CDR2 is SMNVEV (reference sequence).

The J gene is TRBJ1-3, the V gene TRBV9, with D perhaps TRBD1 (6 bases). The CDR3 runs to 17 residues. Germline loops: CDR1 SGDLS, CDR2 YYNGEE. Deletions cut 1 base from V and 0 bases from J, with 14 bases between. This chain's CDR3 is CASSVSTGPSSGNTIYF. The CDR3 DNA is TGTGCCAGCAGCGTATCTACAGGGCCAAGCTCTGGAAACACCATATATTTT.

The chain carries TRBV4-3 and TRBJ1-3; possibly TRBD1 for D (6 bases). CDR1 and CDR2 from the germline V gene are LGHNA and YSLEER. The CDR3 totals 16 residues. Trimming removed 3 bases at V and 0 bases at J, with 12 bases between. The CDR3 nucleotides are TGCGCCAGCAGCCAGGGTGACAGGAGCTCTGGAAACACCATATATTTT. Translating it yields CASSQGDRSSGNTIYF.

V and J are TRBV10-3 and TRBJ1-1; 12 bases are shared with TRBD1. This CDR3 is 15 amino acids long. The V gene's germline CDR1 is ENHRY and CDR2 SYGVKD. Germline trimming cut 8 bases from V and 5 bases from J; bases unmatched to any gene: 9. CDR3 sequence reads: CAIGKGQGANTEAFF. The CDR3 DNA is TGTGCCATCGGGAAGGGACAGGGGGCTAATACTGAAGCTTTCTTT.

This rearrangement joins TRBV19 to TRBJ1-2; no firm D call. Per germline, CDR1 LNHDA and CDR2 SQIVND (reference sequence). CDR3 length equals 14 residues. V lost 0 bases and J 9 bases, leaving 14 bases between the germline ends. The CDR3 region has the DNA TGTGCCAGTAGTATAGATCCAGTAGCTATCAGCTACACCTTC. This gives the protein CASSIDPVAISYTF.

The chain recombines TRBV4-2 with TRBJ2-1; 7 bases line up with TRBD2. The CDR3 extends over 18 amino acids. Germline V gene lookup returns CDR1 LGHNA and CDR2 YNFKEQ. V dropped 1 base and J dropped 6; count of bases not matched to a gene: 15. In DNA form, the CDR3 reads TGTGCCAGCAGCCAAGTGAATCGGCGGGAGAACCCGCGCAATGAGCAGTTCTTC. Translation: CASSQVNRRENPRNEQFF.

The chain couples TRBV5-1 to TRBJ2-5; no definite D call. Germline-derived CDR1 and CDR2 are SGHRS and YFSETQ. The CDR3 length is 18 residues. The V and J ends lost 0 bases and 1 base respectively, with 19 bases between them. The CDR3 loop reads CASSLGGISSRSQETQYF. The CDR3 DNA reads as TGCGCCAGCAGCTTGGGTGGAATATCCAGCCGTAGCCAAGAGACCCAGTACTTC.

A note on this clone: Germline is not matched at one junction end, which may reflect a read error. V gene TRBV11-2 combines with J gene TRBJ1-5; D is unclear. Germline CDR1 reads SGHAT; CDR2 reads FQNNGV. The CDR3 is 16 residues long. DNA for the CDR3: TGTGCCAGCAGCAAGGGTAGCGGGCGTAGCAGTCAGCCCCAGCATTTT. This translates into CASSKGSGRSSQPQHF.

J is TRBJ2-7 and V is TRBV5-3; tentatively, D is TRBD1 (6 bases). TRBV5-3 is an ORF; its function is uncertain. Trimming removed 4 bases at V and 3 bases at J, with 8 bases between. The CDR3 consists of 12 residues. The CDR3 nucleotides are TGTGCCAGAAGCCCCAGGGGCTACGAGCAGTACTTC. It is translated as CARSPRGYEQYF.

The genes are TRBV5-1 and TRBJ2-7, with unresolved D. Trimming took 0 bases from V and 1 from J, leaving 5 bases between them. CDR1 is SGHRS and CDR2 is YFSETQ in the germline V gene. This CDR3 is 13 amino acids long. The CDR3 loop reads CASSLDRSYEQYF. In DNA, the CDR3 is TGCGCCAGCAGCTTGGATAGATCCTACGAGCAGTACTTC.

The rearrangement uses TRBV30 and TRBJ2-3; D unclear. There are 12 residues in the CDR3. Germline assignment: CDR1 GTSNPN and CDR2 SVGIG (reference sequence). V was pared by 8 bases and J by 1 base, with 10 bases between. The CDR3 sequence is CALRTGTDTQYF. The CDR3 nucleotides are TGTGCCCTGCGTACGGGCACAGATACGCAGTATTTT.

This clone is a singleton in its sample. The chain recombines TRBV18 with TRBJ1-2; 7 positions match TRBD1. The length of the CDR3 is 15 residues. The trim removed 6 bases at V and 0 bases at J, leaving 7 bases unmatched. Germline CDR1 and CDR2: KGHSH and LQKENI. The DNA for the CDR3 is TGTGCCAGCTCCCCCGGGACAGACTCTAACTATGGCTACACCTTC. Protein sequence: CASSPGTDSNYGYTF.

The V gene is TRBV9, the J gene TRBJ2-3; perhaps TRBD2 as D (7 bases). This CDR3 has 14 amino acids. Trimming shortened V by 7 bases and J by 2 bases, and 14 bases separated the two germline ends. Looked up from germline, CDR1 is SGDLS and CDR2 is YYNGEE. CDR3 nucleotides: TGTGCCAGCGGCTTAGGGGGGGCCACAGATACGCAGTATTTT. This encodes CASGLGGATDTQYF.

The V gene is TRBV4-1, the J gene TRBJ1-3; TRBD1 matches at 9 bases. V gave up 0 bases and J gave up 0 bases; unmatched junction bases: 3. Germline CDR1 and CDR2: MGHRA and YSYEKL. The CDR3 is made up of 17 amino acids. The CDR3 loop reads CASSQEGQGFSGNTIYF. The CDR3 nucleotides are TGCGCCAGCAGCCAAGAGGGACAGGGCTTCTCTGGAAACACCATATATTTT.

The CDR3 reads CASSLGQGGYEQYF. The DNA for the CDR3 is TGTGCCAGCAGCTTGGGGCAGGGGGGCTACGAGCAGTACTTC. This chain connects TRBV7-6 to TRBJ2-7; weak D call: TRBD1 (7 bases). CDR3 length: 14 residues. Germline V lookup: CDR1 SGHVS, CDR2 FNYEAQ. V dropped 3 bases and J dropped 3 bases, with 12 bases sitting between them.

The rearrangement joins TRBV5-3 to TRBJ1-2; the D is unclear. TRBV5-3 is flagged as an ORF with uncertain function. V was pared by 4 bases and J by 2 bases, with 12 bases between. The CDR3 totals 14 residues. The CDR3 nucleotides read TGTGCCAGAAGCGCAGAGTACCGAAACTATGGCTACACCTTC. It yields the protein CARSAEYRNYGYTF.